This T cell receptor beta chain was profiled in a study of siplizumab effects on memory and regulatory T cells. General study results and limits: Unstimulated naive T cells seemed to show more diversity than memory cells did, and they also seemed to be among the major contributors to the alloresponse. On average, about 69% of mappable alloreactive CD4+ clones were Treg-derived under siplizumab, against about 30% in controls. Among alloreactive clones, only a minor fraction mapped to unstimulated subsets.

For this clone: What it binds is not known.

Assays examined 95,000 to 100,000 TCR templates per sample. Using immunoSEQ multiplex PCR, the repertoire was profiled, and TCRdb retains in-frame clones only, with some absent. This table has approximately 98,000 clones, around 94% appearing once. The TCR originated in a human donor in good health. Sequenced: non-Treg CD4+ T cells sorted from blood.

The DNA of the CDR3 is TGCGCCAGCAGCCCTCGTTTATCTGTTACAGATACGCAGTATTTT. Translation: CASSPRLSVTDTQYF. The chain couples TRBV5-1 to TRBJ2-3, with D unresolved. CDR3 length equals 15 residues. Germline CDR1 reads SGHRS; CDR2 reads YFSETQ. The V end was cut by 4 bases, the J end by 3 bases, with 15 bases between.